This is a list of T cell receptor beta chains from one sample in a study of sequential checkpoint blockade in melanoma. Produced via immunoSEQ multiplex PCR; TCRdb's table is partial and in-frame only. Among under 13,000 clones, around 56% were seen once, and the ten largest hold roughly 15%. The specimen comprised CD8+ T cells sorted from blood (inferred from file names), sampled from a patient given nivolumab and ipilimumab in sequence. These receptor sequences come from a human donor with melanoma. Each CDR3 is given with its conserved first and last residue. A D gene is named only where the DNA matches it firmly. Size tells how often a clone was seen (once, few, many) or the class of an expanded clone, and some rows leave it out.

clone_size d_call j_call v_call cdr3_aa cdr3_nt
once TRBD1 TRBJ2-1 TRBV6-1 CASSPGTGDYNEQFF TGTGCCAGCAGTCCCGGGACAGGAGATTACAATGAGCAGTTCTTC
. TRBD1 TRBJ2-7 TRBV5-1 CASSWGQGAIGDEQYF TGCGCCAGCAGCTGGGGACAGGGGGCAATAGGTGACGAGCAGTACTTC
few . TRBJ2-7 TRBV29-1 CSVRAPSSYEQYF TGCAGCGTTCGTGCCCCGAGCTCCTACGAGCAGTACTTC
. TRBD2 TRBJ2-2 TRBV27 CASSFLAGSGELFF TGTGCCAGCAGTTTTCTAGCGGGATCCGGGGAGCTGTTTTTT
. . TRBJ2-1 TRBV9 CASSRGGSDNEQFF TGTGCCAGCTCCAGGGGAGGGTCCGACAATGAGCAGTTCTTC
once . TRBJ1-6 TRBV5-1 CASSLTQLYNSPLHF TGCGCCAGCAGCTTGACACAGCTCTATAATTCACCCCTCCACTTT
. TRBD1 TRBJ2-7 TRBV10-3 CAISEADRDQYF TGTGCCATCAGTGAGGCGGACAGGGATCAGTACTTC
. . TRBJ2-1 TRBV7-9 CASSLVEGRDYNEQFF TGTGCCAGCAGCTTAGTGGAGGGTCGGGACTACAATGAGCAGTTCTTC
few . TRBJ2-2 TRBV5-4 CASSHPSSTGELFF TGCGCCAGCAGCCACCCGTCGAGCACCGGGGAGCTGTTTTTT
. . TRBJ1-1 TRBV7-8 CASSLIGTGSEAFF TGTGCCAGCAGCTTAATCGGTACAGGGTCTGAAGCTTTCTTT
few . TRBJ2-3 TRBV7-9 CASSLNGADTQYF TGTGCCAGCAGCTTAAATGGAGCAGATACGCAGTATTTT
few TRBD1 TRBJ2-7 TRBV6-4 CASSTGTGSSYEQYF TGTGCCAGCAGTACCGGGACAGGGAGCTCCTACGAGCAGTACTTC
few . TRBJ1-1 TRBV4-3 CASSQDRGQSNTEAFF TGCGCCAGCAGCCAAGATCGAGGACAGTCGAACACTGAAGCTTTCTTT
. TRBD1 TRBJ2-7 TRBV27 CASSRQGHTYEQYF TGTGCCAGCAGCCGACAGGGGCACACCTACGAGCAGTACTTC
. TRBD1 TRBJ1-2 TRBV27 CASSRTGSVHGYTF TGTGCCAGCAGCCGGACAGGGAGTGTGCATGGCTACACCTTC
. . TRBJ2-5 TRBV15 CATSRDWAQETQYF TGTGCCACCAGCAGAGATTGGGCCCAAGAGACCCAGTACTTC
. . TRBJ1-1 TRBV27 CASSPSWNTEAFF TGTGCCAGCAGTCCCTCTTGGAACACTGAAGCTTTCTTT
. TRBD1 TRBJ2-7 TRBV5-1 CASSWGTDYEQYF TGCGCCAGCAGCTGGGGGACAGACTACGAGCAGTACTTC
. TRBD1 TRBJ1-1 TRBV7-9 CASRPTGARTEAFF TGTGCCAGCAGACCCACAGGGGCGCGTACTGAAGCTTTCTTT
few TRBD1 TRBJ1-1 TRBV27 CASSLGTGKAFF TGTGCCAGCAGTTTAGGGACAGGGAAAGCTTTCTTT
. TRBD1 TRBJ1-1 TRBV27 CASSLSPGQGSVNTEAFF TGTGCCAGCAGTTTATCCCCGGGACAGGGTTCGGTGAACACTGAAGCTTTCTTT
. . TRBJ2-1 TRBV12-5 CASGLATGKLEQFF TGTGCTAGTGGTTTGGCCACGGGGAAACTTGAGCAGTTCTTC
few . TRBJ2-1 TRBV29-1 CSVEGRLSSYNEQFF TGCAGCGTTGAAGGCAGGCTGAGCTCCTACAATGAGCAGTTCTTC
once . TRBJ2-7 TRBV6-6 CASSWGVGSVWQYF TGTGCCAGCAGTTGGGGCGTCGGTTCGGTCTGGCAGTACTTC
. . TRBJ2-7 TRBV5-6 CASSPPRGGSYEQYF TGTGCCAGCAGCCCTCCCCGAGGAGGCAGCTACGAGCAGTACTTC
few TRBD1 TRBJ1-2 TRBV27 CASSSGQDGYTF TGTGCCAGCAGTTCAGGACAGGATGGCTACACCTTC
. . TRBJ2-1 TRBV14 CASSQFTGPPNNEQFF TGTGCCAGCAGCCAATTTACAGGGCCCCCTAACAATGAGCAGTTCTTC
. TRBD2 TRBJ2-1 TRBV9 CASSVSGTYNEQFF TGTGCCAGCAGCGTAAGCGGGACCTACAATGAGCAGTTCTTC
medium-sized TRBD1 TRBJ2-7 TRBV27 CASSFGPGQGAPEQYF TGTGCCAGCAGTTTTGGCCCGGGACAGGGGGCTCCCGAGCAGTACTTC
. . TRBJ2-7 TRBV11-2 CASSLNGMAYEQYF TGTGCCAGCAGCTTAAACGGGATGGCGTACGAGCAGTACTTC
. TRBD1 TRBJ1-5 TRBV7-8 CASRPGQGDNQPQHF TGTGCCAGCAGGCCGGGACAGGGGGACAATCAGCCCCAGCATTTT
. TRBD2 TRBJ2-3 TRBV6-9 CASRRGLAGSDTQYF TGTGCCAGCAGGAGAGGTCTAGCGGGATCAGATACGCAGTATTTT
. . TRBJ2-7 TRBV9 CASSVANRRGGEQYF TGTGCCAGCAGCGTAGCCAACAGGCGAGGCGGCGAGCAGTACTTC
. TRBD2 TRBJ2-7 TRBV9 CASSPGGPYEQYF TGTGCCAGCAGCCCGGGGGGACCCTACGAGCAGTACTTC
. . TRBJ2-7 TRBV7-6 CASSSRGSYEQYF TGTGCCAGCAGCTCCCGCGGCTCCTACGAGCAGTACTTC
once TRBD1 TRBJ1-2 TRBV7-3 CASSLGQGEDYGYTF TGTGCCAGCAGCTTAGGGCAGGGGGAGGACTATGGCTACACCTTC
medium-sized . TRBJ2-1 TRBV10-3 CAISEFPAQESNEQFF TGTGCCATCAGTGAGTTTCCGGCACAGGAGAGCAATGAGCAGTTCTTC
. TRBD1 TRBJ2-5 TRBV7-8 CASSGRGTGNQETQYF TGTGCCAGCAGCGGCCGCGGGACAGGTAACCAAGAGACCCAGTACTTC
. TRBD2 TRBJ2-1 TRBV7-8 CASSWTSGRGEQFF TGTGCCAGCAGCTGGACTAGCGGGAGGGGCGAGCAGTTCTTC
. . TRBJ2-4 TRBV5-1 CASSRAGLQYF TGCGCCAGCAGCAGGGCAGGGCTTCAGTACTTC
. TRBD2 TRBJ2-1 TRBV28 CASRLTSGTYNEQFF TGTGCCAGCAGACTGACTAGCGGGACATACAATGAGCAGTTCTTC
. . TRBJ2-2 TRBV28 CASSFRRTNTGELFF TGTGCCAGCAGTTTTAGGAGGACGAACACCGGGGAGCTGTTTTTT
. . TRBJ2-1 TRBV25-1 CASSEYGGPGYNEQFF TGTGCCAGCAGTGAATACGGCGGGCCCGGTTACAATGAGCAGTTCTTC
. TRBD2 TRBJ2-7 TRBV6-6 CASSFPGLAGASF TGTGCCAGCAGTTTCCCCGGACTAGCGGGGGCTTCCTTC
. TRBD1 TRBJ2-7 TRBV15 CATRDRGTYEQYF TGTGCCACCAGGGACAGGGGTACCTACGAGCAGTACTTC
. . TRBJ2-7 TRBV20-1 CSASSGYEQYF TGCAGTGCTAGTTCGGGCTACGAGCAGTACTTC
few . TRBJ2-3 TRBV7-9 CASSYPEASSTDTQYF TGTGCCAGCAGCTACCCCGAGGCGTCTAGCACAGATACGCAGTATTTT
. . TRBJ1-1 TRBV2 CASSLNQGTEAFF TGTGCCAGCAGTTTAAACCAGGGCACTGAAGCTTTCTTT
medium-sized . TRBJ2-7 TRBV19 CASSMIATYEQYF TGTGCCAGTAGTATGATAGCTACCTACGAGCAGTACTTC
. . TRBJ2-3 TRBV4-3 CASSQDRVPRDTQYF TGCGCCAGCAGCCAAGACCGCGTCCCGCGGGATACGCAGTATTTT
few TRBD2 TRBJ2-7 TRBV7-9 CASSNGTSGNLYEQYF TGTGCCAGCAGCAACGGGACTAGCGGGAACTTATACGAGCAGTACTTC
. . TRBJ2-1 TRBV27 CASSSAQFNEQFF TGTGCCAGCAGTTCCGCTCAGTTCAATGAGCAGTTCTTC
. . TRBJ2-7 TRBV6-1 CASRLPGEQYF TGTGCCAGCAGATTACCCGGGGAGCAGTACTTC
. TRBD2 TRBJ2-2 TRBV9 CATRTSGRAGDTGELFF TGTGCCACCCGGACTAGCGGGAGGGCCGGGGACACCGGGGAGCTGTTTTTT
. TRBD2 TRBJ2-3 TRBV28 CASSSQLAGGGDTQYF TGTGCCAGCAGTTCCCAACTAGCGGGAGGGGGAGATACGCAGTATTTT